The 28 T cell receptor beta chains below were found in one sample sequenced in a study of siplizumab effects on memory and regulatory T cells. Clones were read by immunoSEQ multiplex PCR, and TCRdb kept only the in-frame ones, dropping some. The sample carries more than 85,000 clones, 94% recorded once. The specimen was Tregs sorted from blood. The receptor set was obtained from a human donor in good health.

The chain recombines TRBV5-1 with TRBJ2-1; TRBD2 might be the D (6 bases). Trimming shortened V by 3 bases and J by 1 base, and 17 bases separated the two germline ends. The CDR3 contains 17 residues. CDR1 SGHRS and CDR2 YFSETQ come from the germline V gene. The CDR3 spells CASSYRPRSGSYNEQFF. The CDR3 nucleotides read TGCGCCAGCAGCTACCGCCCCAGAAGCGGGTCCTACAATGAGCAGTTCTTC.

The chain combines TRBV7-9 with TRBJ2-6, with unresolved D. Germline lookup yields CDR1 SEHNR and CDR2 FQNEAQ (reference sequence). The CDR3 consists of 15 residues. V lost 6 bases and J lost 0, with 9 bases in between. As DNA, the CDR3 is TGTGCCAGCAGTCGTACACGCTCTGGGGCCAACGTCCTGACTTTC. This encodes CASSRTRSGANVLTF.

The V gene is TRBV2, the J gene TRBJ2-1; D is unresolved. Germline V gene data show CDR1 as SNHLY and CDR2 as FYNNEI. The V and J ends lost 9 bases and 0 bases respectively, with 15 bases between them. The CDR3 runs 15 residues. CDR3 protein: CAREKSRSSYNEQFF. CDR3 nucleotide sequence: TGTGCCAGAGAGAAATCGCGGAGCTCCTACAATGAGCAGTTCTTC.

The chain links TRBV7-3 to TRBJ2-3; possible D gene TRBD2, 6 bases. Per germline, CDR1 SGHTA and CDR2 FQGTGA. CDR3 length: 18 amino acids. V was cut by 1 base and J by 6 bases, with 23 bases left in between. As DNA, the CDR3 is TGTGCCAGCAGCTTAATGGGAGAGCGGGTAGGGGCCTGGGATACGCAGTATTTT. Translation: CASSLMGERVGAWDTQYF. Looking up the rest from reference TRBV7-3 and TRBJ2-3 gives the full variable domain: GAGVSQTPSNKVTEKGKYVELRCDPISGHTALYWYRQSLGQGPEFLIYFQGTGAADDSGLPNDRFFAVRPEGSVSTLKIQRTERGDSAVYLCASSLMGERVGAWDTQYFGPGTRLTVL.

The chain recombines TRBV6-1 with TRBJ1-3, with no clear D. V was trimmed by 2 bases and J by 3 bases, leaving 8 bases between them. The CDR3 totals 14 residues. CDR1 is MNHNS, CDR2 SASEGT, per germline. CDR3 region: CASSELGGGNTIYF. The DNA of the CDR3 is TGTGCCAGCAGTGAATTAGGTGGTGGAAACACCATATATTTT.

The V call is TRBV19, the J call TRBJ1-1, with D tentatively TRBD1 (6 bases). The germline V gene has CDR1 LNHDA and CDR2 SQIVND (reference sequence). The CDR3 runs to 14 residues. Between the trimmed V and J ends, which lost 3 bases and 3 bases, there was a span of 11 bases. The CDR3 DNA reads as TGTGCCAGTAGTATCAGGGGAGTGTACACTGAAGCTTTCTTT. It translates to CASSIRGVYTEAFF.

The V and J genes are TRBV7-8 and TRBJ2-4; possibly TRBD2 for D (7 bases). CDR3 length: 13 residues. Germline V lookup: CDR1 SGHVS, CDR2 FQNEAQ. V was trimmed by 5 bases and J by 16 bases, leaving 21 bases between them. The CDR3 spells CASSRTGGGTLYF. For the CDR3, the DNA is TGTGCCAGCAGCAGGACTGGCGGGGGCACCCTCTACTTC.

This sequence joins TRBV6-1 and TRBJ1-2; a weak D match, TRBD1 (5 bases). The CDR3 length is 13 residues. With 3 bases removed from V and 3 bases from J, the gap between germline ends came to 8 bases. Germline V CDR1 and CDR2: MNHNS, SASEGT. CDR3 residues: CASSDQGYYGYTF. For the CDR3, the DNA is TGTGCCAGCAGTGACCAGGGCTACTATGGCTACACCTTC.

The chain is built from TRBV29-1 and TRBJ1-3; tentatively, D is TRBD1 (5 bases). This CDR3 comprises 16 residues. With 6 bases removed from V and 4 bases from J, the gap between germline ends came to 22 bases. From germline, CDR1 is SQVTM and CDR2 ANQGSEA. CDR3 amino acids: CSVTEGGGIAGNTIYF. CDR3 sequence (DNA): TGCAGCGTCACCGAGGGTGGGGGAATAGCGGGAAACACCATATATTTT. Full variable domain (rest looked up from reference TRBV29-1 and TRBJ1-3): SAVISQKPSRDICQRGTSLTIQCQVDSQVTMMFWYRQQPGQSLTLIATANQGSEATYESGFVIDKFPISRPNLTFSTLTVSNMSPEDSSIYLCSVTEGGGIAGNTIYFGEGSWLTVV.

A single count supports this clone. V is TRBV28 and J is TRBJ1-5; TRBD1 matches at 7 bases. CDR1 is MDHEN and CDR2 is SYDVKM in the germline V gene. The V and J ends lost 6 bases and 4 bases, in that order; junction bases with no gene match: 6. CDR3 size: 14 residues. The DNA for the CDR3 is TGTGCCAGCAGATCCGACAGGGTAAATCAGCCCCAGCATTTT. The encoded protein is CASRSDRVNQPQHF.

The genes are TRBV19 and TRBJ1-6; weak D call: TRBD1 (5 bases). The CDR3 length is 13 residues. CDR1 LNHDA and CDR2 SQIVND come from the germline V gene (reference sequence). Trimming stripped 8 bases from V and 10 bases from J, with 15 bases between. In DNA, the CDR3 is TGTGCCAGTGGGGAGGGGCAGTACTCACCCCTCCACTTT. It translates to CASGEGQYSPLHF.

This chain joins TRBV21-1 and TRBJ2-2; the listed D gene, TRBD1, was not tested against the DNA. TRBV21-1 is termed a pseudogene. The CDR3 extends over 17 amino acids. For the CDR3, the DNA is TGTGCCAGCAGCAAAGATAGACAGGGGGAAGGCACCGGGGAGCTGTTTTTT. It yields the protein CASSKDRQGEGTGELFF.

The chain is built from TRBV9 and TRBJ1-1; 8 nucleotides align to TRBD1. CDR3 length: 15 residues. Looked up from germline, CDR1 is SGDLS and CDR2 is YYNGEE. The V and J ends lost 4 bases and 4 bases, in that order; junction bases with no gene match: 9. The CDR3 DNA sequence: TGTGCCAGCAGCCCATTCGGGACAGGAGGCACTGAAGCTTTCTTT. As protein: CASSPFGTGGTEAFF.

The chain has TRBV18 and TRBJ1-3; no firm D call. Trimming took off 2 bases at V and 0 bases at J, with 11 bases between the two ends. CDR1 and CDR2 from the germline V gene are KGHSH and LQKENI. The CDR3 extends over 16 amino acids. In DNA, the CDR3 is TGTGCCAGCTCACCAGTTCTGGGGTTCTCTGGAAACACCATATATTTT. It is translated as CASSPVLGFSGNTIYF.

CDR3 amino acids: CASSNSYGYTF. The CDR3 DNA is TGTGCCAGCAGCAATAGCTATGGCTACACCTTC. The rearrangement joins TRBV28 to TRBJ1-2, with D unresolved. This CDR3 contains 11 residues. Germline V CDR1 and CDR2: MDHEN, SYDVKM. Trimming removed 6 bases from V and 4 bases from J, with 6 bases in between.

The rearrangement joins TRBV6-4 to TRBJ2-1; D may be TRBD1 (5 bases). CDR3 length equals 15 residues. Trimming removed 6 bases from V and 3 bases from J, with 15 bases in between. Germline loops: CDR1 MRHNA, CDR2 SNTAGT. DNA for the CDR3: TGTGCCAGCAGACAACAGGACGGGCTCTACAATGAGCAGTTCTTC. Translating gives CASRQQDGLYNEQFF.

The rearrangement links TRBV19 to TRBJ1-5, with D unclear. This CDR3 contains 14 residues. The V gene lost 5 bases and the J gene lost 0 bases, with 8 bases spanning the gap. The germline V gene encodes CDR1 LNHDA and CDR2 SQIVND (reference sequence). The CDR3 coding sequence is TGTGCCAGTAGTGGAAGGAGTAGCAATCAGCCCCAGCATTTT. Translating it yields CASSGRSSNQPQHF.

This chain joins TRBV14 and TRBJ2-6; D remains unclear. CDR1 and CDR2 (germline): SGHDN, FVKESK. Trimming took off 9 bases at V and 0 bases at J, with 6 bases between the two ends. The CDR3 runs 13 residues. CDR3 sequence (DNA): TGTGCCAGTAGGAGCTCTGGGGCCAACGTCCTGACTTTC. Translating it yields CASRSSGANVLTF.

V gene TRBV7-2 combines with J gene TRBJ2-6; D remains ambiguous. V lost 3 bases and J 1 base, leaving 7 bases between the germline ends. Germline assignment: CDR1 SGHTA and CDR2 FQGNSA. This CDR3 has 15 amino acids. The CDR3 here is CASSFGQSGANVLTF. In nucleotides, the CDR3 is TGTGCCAGCAGCTTTGGCCAATCTGGGGCCAACGTCCTGACTTTC.

This rearrangement joins TRBV30 to TRBJ1-2, with a tentative D call TRBD1 (5 bases). The CDR3 has 13 amino acids. V lost 2 bases and J 2 bases, leaving 9 bases between the germline ends. The germline gives CDR1 GTSNPN, CDR2 SVGIG (reference sequence). CDR3 nucleotide sequence: TGTGCCTGGAGTCAGGGCTCAAACTATGGCTACACCTTC. Its protein product is CAWSQGSNYGYTF.

The J gene is TRBJ2-1, the V gene TRBV7-3; D possibly corresponds to TRBD2 (5 bases). V lost 2 bases and J lost 7, with 12 bases in between. CDR1 is SGHTA, CDR2 FQGTGA, per germline. CDR3 size: 14 residues. In nucleotides, the CDR3 is TGTGCCAGCAGCTTAGTCGGGGTTGGGAATGAGCAGTTCTTC. Translated: CASSLVGVGNEQFF. The whole variable domain, filled in from reference TRBV7-3 and TRBJ2-1, reads GAGVSQTPSNKVTEKGKYVELRCDPISGHTALYWYRQSLGQGPEFLIYFQGTGAADDSGLPNDRFFAVRPEGSVSTLKIQRTERGDSAVYLCASSLVGVGNEQFFGPGTRLTVL.

The V gene is TRBV9, the J gene TRBJ2-7; D remains unclear. CDR3 length equals 14 residues. V dropped 0 bases and J dropped 2 bases, with 9 bases sitting between them. Germline loops: CDR1 SGDLS, CDR2 YYNGEE. The CDR3 DNA is TGTGCCAGCAGCGTAGATCCGTCAACCTACGAGCAGTACTTC. This translates into CASSVDPSTYEQYF.

This rearrangement joins TRBV5-1 to TRBJ2-7; D is possibly TRBD1 (5 bases). In germline, CDR1 is SGHRS, CDR2 YFSETQ. V was pared by 0 bases and J by 0 bases, with 10 bases between. The CDR3 has 15 residues. The CDR3 sequence is CASSLAGLSSYEQYF. CDR3 nucleotides: TGCGCCAGCAGCTTGGCAGGGCTTAGCTCCTACGAGCAGTACTTC. Using reference TRBV5-1 and TRBJ2-7 for the parts outside the CDR3, the full variable domain is KAGVTQTPRYLIKTRGQQVTLSCSPISGHRSVSWYQQTPGQGLQFLFEYFSETQRNKGNFPGRFSGRQFSNSRSEMNVSTLELGDSALYLCASSLAGLSSYEQYFGPGTRLTVT.

The genes are TRBV5-1 and TRBJ2-2, with 9 bases aligning to TRBD1. The CDR3 sequence is 16 residues long. With 4 bases clipped from V and 3 bases from J, the junction kept 7 bases outside the gene matches. The germline V gene has CDR1 SGHRS and CDR2 YFSETQ. The CDR3 sequence is CASSGVQGADTGELFF. The DNA of the CDR3 is TGCGCCAGCAGCGGTGTACAGGGGGCGGACACCGGGGAGCTGTTTTTT.

The chain uses TRBV13 and TRBJ2-7; a possible D gene is TRBD2 (6 bases). Trimming took off 4 bases at V and 3 bases at J, with 10 bases between the two ends. The germline V gene encodes CDR1 PRHDT and CDR2 FYEKMQ (reference sequence). This CDR3 is built from 13 residues. CDR3 sequence: CASSWTGGYEQYF. As DNA, the CDR3 is TGTGCCAGCAGCTGGACCGGGGGCTACGAGCAGTACTTC.

CDR3 loop: CASSQRLAGEGSYEQYF. The CDR3 DNA follows: TGTGCCAGCAGCCAACGGCTAGCGGGAGAGGGGTCCTACGAGCAGTACTTC. The chain employs TRBV14 and TRBJ2-7, with 10 bases matching TRBD2. This CDR3 is built from 17 residues. Germline-derived CDR1 and CDR2 are SGHDN and FVKESK. V was clipped by 2 bases and J by 1 base; unmatched bases: 8.

For the CDR3, the DNA is TGCGCCAGCAGGCCGCGTAGCGGGAGGGCCACAGATACGCAGTATTTT. Its translation is CASRPRSGRATDTQYF. V and J are TRBV5-1 and TRBJ2-3; 11 bases line up with TRBD2. Germline V gene lookup returns CDR1 SGHRS and CDR2 YFSETQ. The CDR3 contains 16 residues. Trimming cost V 5 bases and J 2 bases; bases outside gene matches: 7.

Only one count was recorded for this clone. The chain recombines TRBV28 with TRBJ2-3; tentatively, D is TRBD1 (8 bases). V was pared by 3 bases and J by 5 bases, with 30 bases between. The germline CDR1 and CDR2 sequences are MDHEN and SYDVKM. The length of the CDR3 is 20 residues. The CDR3 reads CASSFGLGAGGPAGKDTQYF. DNA of the CDR3: TGTGCCAGCAGTTTCGGGCTGGGGGCAGGGGGCCCAGCGGGGAAAGATACGCAGTATTTT.